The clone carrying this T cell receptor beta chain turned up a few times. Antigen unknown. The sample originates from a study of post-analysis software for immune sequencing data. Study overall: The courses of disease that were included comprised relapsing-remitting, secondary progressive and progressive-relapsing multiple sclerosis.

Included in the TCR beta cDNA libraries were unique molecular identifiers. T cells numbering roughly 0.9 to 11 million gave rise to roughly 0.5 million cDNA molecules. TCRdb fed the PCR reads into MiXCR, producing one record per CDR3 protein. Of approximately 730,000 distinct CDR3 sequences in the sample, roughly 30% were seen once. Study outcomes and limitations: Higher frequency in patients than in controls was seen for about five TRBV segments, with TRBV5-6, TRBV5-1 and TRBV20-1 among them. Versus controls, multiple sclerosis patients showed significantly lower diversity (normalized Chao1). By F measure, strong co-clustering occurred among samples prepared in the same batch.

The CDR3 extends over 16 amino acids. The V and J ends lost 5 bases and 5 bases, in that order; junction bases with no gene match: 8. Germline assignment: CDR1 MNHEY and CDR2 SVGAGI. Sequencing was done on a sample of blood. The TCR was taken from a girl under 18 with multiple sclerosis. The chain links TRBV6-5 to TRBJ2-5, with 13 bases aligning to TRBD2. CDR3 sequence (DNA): TGTGCCAGCAGTCGTGGACTAGCGGGAGAGGGTGAGACCCAGTACTTC. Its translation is CASSRGLAGEGETQYF.